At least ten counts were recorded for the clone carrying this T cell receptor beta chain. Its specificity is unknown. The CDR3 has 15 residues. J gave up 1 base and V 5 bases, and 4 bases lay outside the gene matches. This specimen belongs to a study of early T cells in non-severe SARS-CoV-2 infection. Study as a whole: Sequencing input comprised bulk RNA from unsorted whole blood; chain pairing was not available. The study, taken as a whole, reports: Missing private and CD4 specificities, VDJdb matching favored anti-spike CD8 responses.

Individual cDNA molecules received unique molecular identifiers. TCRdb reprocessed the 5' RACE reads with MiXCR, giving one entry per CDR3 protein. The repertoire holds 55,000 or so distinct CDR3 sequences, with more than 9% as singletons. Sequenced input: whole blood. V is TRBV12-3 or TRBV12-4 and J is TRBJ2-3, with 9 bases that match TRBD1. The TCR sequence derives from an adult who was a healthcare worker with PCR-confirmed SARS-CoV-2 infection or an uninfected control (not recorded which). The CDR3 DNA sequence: TGTGCCAGCAGTCCTGGGACAGGGCGCACAGATACGCAGTATTTT. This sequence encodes CASSPGTGRTDTQYF.